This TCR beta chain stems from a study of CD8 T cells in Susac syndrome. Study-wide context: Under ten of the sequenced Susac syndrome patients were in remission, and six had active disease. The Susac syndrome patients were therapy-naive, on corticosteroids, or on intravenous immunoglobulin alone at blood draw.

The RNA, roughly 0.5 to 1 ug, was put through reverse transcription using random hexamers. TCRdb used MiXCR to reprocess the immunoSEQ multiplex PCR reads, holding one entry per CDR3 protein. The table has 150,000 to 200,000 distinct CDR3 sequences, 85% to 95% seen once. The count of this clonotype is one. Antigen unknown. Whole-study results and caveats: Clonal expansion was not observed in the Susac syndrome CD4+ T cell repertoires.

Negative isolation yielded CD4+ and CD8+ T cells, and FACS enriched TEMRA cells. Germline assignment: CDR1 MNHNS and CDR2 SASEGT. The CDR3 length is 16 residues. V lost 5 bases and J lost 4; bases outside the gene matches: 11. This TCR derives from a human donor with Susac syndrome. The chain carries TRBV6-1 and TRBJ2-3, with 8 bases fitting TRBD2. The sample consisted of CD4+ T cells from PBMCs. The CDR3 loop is CASSPRGSGVADTQYF. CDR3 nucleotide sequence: TGTGCCAGCAGTCCCCGTGGTAGCGGGGTGGCAGATACGCAGTATTTT.